Below, 2 T cell receptor beta chains from the same sample are listed, as sequenced in a study of chemoradiotherapy in HPV16-positive cancers. Profiling relied on immunoSEQ multiplex PCR, and the TCRdb table lists in-frame clones only, not all of them. The sample includes about 67,000 clones, around nine tenths of them seen just once. Sequenced material: blood, taken from a patient who underwent chemoradiotherapy. The receptors derive from a human donor with HPV-associated anogenital cancer.

The rearrangement uses TRBV4-1 and TRBJ2-3, with D perhaps matching TRBD1 or TRBD2 (5 bases each). CDR3 length: 15 residues. CDR1 and CDR2 (germline): MGHRA, YSYEKL. V was trimmed by 4 bases and J by 1 base, leaving 12 bases between them. CDR3 bases: TGCGCCAGCAGCCCCAGAGGGGCGGGCACAGATACGCAGTATTTT. Translation gives CASSPRGAGTDTQYF.

V is TRBV13 and J is TRBJ2-2; TRBD1 aligns across 7 bases. V gave up 5 bases and J gave up 7 bases; unmatched junction bases: 13. The germline V gene encodes CDR1 PRHDT and CDR2 FYEKMQ (reference sequence). The CDR3 is 16 amino acids. As DNA, the CDR3 is TGTGCCAGCAGCGTAAAAGGGGGCCCACCCAGCGGGGAGCTGTTTTTT. It is translated as CASSVKGGPPSGELFF.